The 7 T cell receptor beta chains below come from one sample, sequenced in a study of CD8 T cells in ankylosing spondylitis. General observations from the study: In ankylosing spondylitis blood, a motif of several highly homologous TCR beta variants appeared characteristic.

TCRdb reanalysed the 5' RACE reads using MiXCR and keeps one entry per CDR3 protein. Found here are about 540,000 distinct CDR3 sequences, roughly 13% of them singletons; the top ten hold nearly 7%. These receptors have no identified antigens. The sample comprised blood, either unsorted or a sorted T cell fraction (not recorded which). These receptors all come from a male donor with ankylosing spondylitis.

This clonotype was observed a handful of times. This chain joins TRBV7-7 and TRBJ2-5; 10 nucleotides agree with TRBD1. V shed 2 bases, J shed 1 base, and the junction held 4 bases outside the gene matches. The CDR3 runs 16 residues. The germline CDR1 and CDR2 sequences are SSHAT and FNYEAQ (reference sequence). In DNA, the CDR3 is TGTGCCAGCAGCTTATCAAGGACAGGGGGCCAAGAGACCCAGTACTTC. Protein product: CASSLSRTGGQETQYF.

This chain joins TRBV7-6 and TRBJ2-2, with D possibly being TRBD1 (5 bases). This CDR3 has 16 residues. V gave up 2 bases and J gave up 0 bases, with 10 bases separating them. CDR1 is SGHVS and CDR2 is FNYEAQ in the germline V gene. The CDR3 here is CASSLYDRTNTGELFF. The CDR3 coding sequence is TGTGCCAGCAGCTTATACGACAGAACGAACACCGGGGAGCTGTTTTTT.

This clonotype was seen ten or more times. The chain joins TRBV5-1 to TRBJ1-4, with D perhaps TRBD1 (6 bases). Trimming pared 1 base from V and 3 bases from J, leaving 13 bases between. Per germline, CDR1 SGHRS and CDR2 YFSETQ. The CDR3 extends over 16 amino acids. The DNA for the CDR3 is TGCGCCAGCAGCTTGACAGGGTTTGAAGCTAATGAAAAACTGTTTTTT. Its translation: CASSLTGFEANEKLFF.

This clonotype has ten or more counts. This sequence joins TRBV20-1 and TRBJ2-5; TRBD2 might be the D (6 bases). V was cut by 3 bases and J by 1 base, with 15 bases left in between. The CDR3 consists of 15 residues. CDR1 and CDR2 (germline): DFQATT, SNEGSKA (reference sequence). Here the CDR3 reads CSASVRGVLQETQYF. The CDR3, as DNA: TGCAGTGCTAGTGTGCGCGGGGTCCTCCAAGAGACCCAGTACTTC.

This clonotype occurred many times. V and J are TRBV4-2 and TRBJ2-5; tentative D call: TRBD2 (7 bases). The ends were cut back, 1 base at V and 5 bases at J, with 14 bases in the middle. Per the germline V gene, CDR1 is LGHNA and CDR2 is YNFKEQ. There are 15 residues in the CDR3. The CDR3 nucleotides read TGTGCCAGCAGCCAAGCGGGGGCGGGAGTGGAGACCCAGTACTTC. It is translated as CASSQAGAGVETQYF.

In its sample, this clonotype was seen many times. The rearrangement links TRBV7-4 to TRBJ1-1; no definite D call. V was pared by 4 bases and J by 0 bases, with 21 bases between. This CDR3 is built from 18 residues. Germline V gene lookup returns CDR1 SGHVT and CDR2 SQSDAQ. CDR3 region: CASSSRRTERSMNTEAFF. The CDR3 DNA reads TGTGCCAGCAGCTCACGCCGGACGGAACGTTCTATGAACACTGAAGCTTTCTTT.

This clonotype was detected a few times. V gene TRBV20-1 combines with J gene TRBJ2-1; a weak D match, TRBD2 (5 bases). Germline assignment: CDR1 DFQATT and CDR2 SNEGSKA (reference sequence). CDR3 length equals 17 residues. Trimming took off 1 base at V and 0 bases at J, with 16 bases between the two ends. As DNA, the CDR3 is TGCAGTGCTAGAGGGACTTTGGTAACGAGCTCCTACAATGAGCAGTTCTTC. This sequence encodes CSARGTLVTSSYNEQFF.